Listed below are T cell receptor beta chains from one sample, sequenced in a study of cytomegalovirus exposure and HLA in healthy donors. Clones were read by immunoSEQ multiplex PCR, and TCRdb kept only the in-frame ones, dropping some. The table shows about 56,000 clones, with 90% to 95% occurring only once. The sample was PBMCs. The receptors here all came from a woman aged 18 to 35 in good health and CMV-seropositive. CDR3s include the opening cysteine and the closing phenylalanine or tryptophan. A D gene is named only where the DNA matches it firmly. The size entry is marked missing in some rows and otherwise reads once, few, many or a size class.

size	V	J	D	DNA	CDR3
.	TRBV30	TRBJ2-7	.	TGTGCCTGGAGTAAAGGGGGAACTGGCTACGAGCAGTACTTC	CAWSKGGTGYEQYF
.	TRBV5-6	TRBJ2-5	TRBD2	TGTGCCAGCAGCCGGGGGGTGGCTAGCGGCTACCAAGAGACCCAGTACTTC	CASSRGVASGYQETQYF
.	TRBV6-1	TRBJ2-2	TRBD1	TGTGCCAGCAAGGCCGGGACAGAGCGCACCGGGGAGCTGTTTTTT	CASKAGTERTGELFF
.	TRBV6-1	TRBJ2-3	.	TGTGCCAGCAGTGAAGTGGGGAGCTTCACAGATACGCAGTATTTT	CASSEVGSFTDTQYF
.	TRBV11-2	TRBJ1-2	TRBD1	TGTGCCAGCAGCTTAACTTCCGGGACAGGGGTTCACTATGGCTACACCTTC	CASSLTSGTGVHYGYTF
.	TRBV9	TRBJ2-1	TRBD2	TGTGCCAGCAGCGTAGTTGGGACTAGCGGGGGAGCGTCCTACAATGAGCAGTTCTTC	CASSVVGTSGGASYNEQFF
.	TRBV5-6	TRBJ2-7	TRBD2	TGTGCCAGCAGTAAACGGGGGGGCGAGTACGAGCAGTACTTC	CASSKRGGEYEQYF
.	TRBV11-3	TRBJ2-1	TRBD2	TGTGCCAGCAGCCTGGGGGGGATCCCATTGGGCCACAATGAGCAGTTCTTC	CASSLGGIPLGHNEQFF
.	TRBV18	TRBJ1-2	TRBD1	TGTGCCAGCTCACTCTTAGGACAGGATAACTATGGCTACACCTTC	CASSLLGQDNYGYTF
.	TRBV28	TRBJ1-5	TRBD1	TGTGCCAGCAGTTTACCCGACAGGGGGAACCAGCCCCAGCATTTT	CASSLPDRGNQPQHF
few	TRBV29-1	TRBJ1-1	.	TGCAGCGTTGCATCCCCTGAAGCTTTCTTT	CSVASPEAFF
.	TRBV6-6	TRBJ1-5	.	TGTGCCAGCAGTTTTCTAGACAGCAATCAGCCCCAGCATTTT	CASSFLDSNQPQHF
once	TRBV6-4	TRBJ2-1	TRBD2	TGTGCCAGCAGTGACTCGACTAGCGGGGGGGCCGAGCAGTTCTTC	CASSDSTSGGAEQFF
.	TRBV19	TRBJ2-7	.	TGTGCCAGTAGTATATCAGGTGTCGAGCAGTACTTC	CASSISGVEQYF
.	TRBV19	TRBJ1-1	TRBD1	TGTGCCAGTAGTCGGGACAGTGAGAACACTGAAGCTTTCTTT	CASSRDSENTEAFF
.	TRBV11-2	TRBJ1-1	.	TGTGCCAGCAGCTTAGTACGGGGGAACACTGAAGCTTTCTTT	CASSLVRGNTEAFF
.	TRBV4-3	TRBJ2-2	.	TGCGCCAGCAGCCAAGGTTTGATCGGGGGGAACACCGGGGAGCTGTTTTTT	CASSQGLIGGNTGELFF
.	TRBV6-4	TRBJ2-7	.	TGTGCCAGGAAGGGGGGGTACGAGCAGTACTTC	CARKGGYEQYF
.	TRBV5-1	TRBJ1-4	.	TGCGCCAGCAGCGCCGGAGGGGCAACTAATGAAAAACTGTTTTTT	CASSAGGATNEKLFF
.	TRBV4-3	TRBJ1-2	.	TGCGCCAGCAGCCAAGACTTGGGCAATGGCTACACCTTC	CASSQDLGNGYTF
.	TRBV4-1	TRBJ2-3	.	TGCGCCAGCAGCCAAGTAAACTTGGTGAGCACAGATACGCAGTATTTT	CASSQVNLVSTDTQYF
.	TRBV6-1	TRBJ2-1	.	TGTGCCAGCAGTGAGGACAAGGGATCGGCTCAGAGCTCCTACAATGAGCAGTTCTTC	CASSEDKGSAQSSYNEQFF
.	TRBV5-8	TRBJ2-2	.	TGTGCCAGCAGCTTGCGTTCCCCCACCGGGGAGCTGTTTTTT	CASSLRSPTGELFF
.	TRBV27	TRBJ2-5	TRBD1	TGTGCCAGCAGTCACCTAGGGACAGGGAGGGGAGAGACCCAGTACTTC	CASSHLGTGRGETQYF
.	TRBV6-1	TRBJ1-4	.	TGTGCCATAAAAGGGGCGCAAAACTATGGGGAAAAACTGTTTTTT	CAIKGAQNYGEKLFF
.	TRBV6-1	TRBJ2-5	.	TGTGCCAGCACCACGCAGACCGGGGTGGCGACCCAGTACTTC	CASTTQTGVATQYF
.	TRBV28	TRBJ1-2	TRBD1	TGTGCCAGCAGTGAAGGGACAGGGAGATATGGCTACACCTTC	CASSEGTGRYGYTF
.	TRBV5-4	TRBJ1-1	.	TGTGCCAGCAGCTTGGAAGGGGGTGAAGCTTTCTTT	CASSLEGGEAFF
.	TRBV7-9	TRBJ2-1	.	TGTGCCAGCAGCCGCGAACAGGGAGTAGGTCCCTACAATGAGCAGTTCTTC	CASSREQGVGPYNEQFF
once	TRBV5-1	TRBJ2-3	.	TGCGCCAGCAGCCCGTGGGGGGGGGCGGAGGATGATACGCAGTATTTT	CASSPWGGAEDDTQYF
.	TRBV25-1	TRBJ2-5	.	TGTGCCAGCAGTGAATATGTTGCAGGGCCGGGTGAGACCCAGTACTTC	CASSEYVAGPGETQYF
.	TRBV7-9	TRBJ2-1	TRBD2	TGTGCCAGCAGCTTACCCCCTAGCGGGGGGGGTGATGAGCAGTTCTTC	CASSLPPSGGGDEQFF
.	TRBV2	TRBJ1-5	TRBD1	TGTGCCAGCAGGCCAGGGGGTGGTCAGCCCCAGCATTTT	CASRPGGGQPQHF
.	TRBV5-8	TRBJ2-1	TRBD1	TGTGCCAGGATAATCGGGACAGGGGGTCACAATGAGCAGTTCTTC	CARIIGTGGHNEQFF
.	TRBV27	TRBJ1-5	.	TGTGCCAGCAGTCCGGGGGGGCTGAGTAATCAGCCCCAGCATTTT	CASSPGGLSNQPQHF
once	TRBV5-4	TRBJ2-3	TRBD1	TGTGCCAGCAGCCCGGGACAGTACACAGATACGCAGTATTTT	CASSPGQYTDTQYF
once	TRBV7-8	TRBJ1-1	.	TGTGCCAGCAGCCCTAGGGTGGGAGGGAGTACTGAAGCTTTCTTT	CASSPRVGGSTEAFF
.	TRBV21-1	TRBJ2-7	.	TGTGCCAGCAGCAAAAATCCAAAACCTCCGATTAGCTCCTACGAGCAGTACTTC	CASSKNPKPPISSYEQYF
.	TRBV5-1	TRBJ2-5	TRBD2	TGCGCCAGCAGCAGGACTAGCGGGACCCAAGAGACCCAGTACTTC	CASSRTSGTQETQYF
.	TRBV30	TRBJ2-7	.	TGTGCCTGGGACTACACCGGGCTCCCCTACGAGCAGTACTTC	CAWDYTGLPYEQYF
.	TRBV7-9	TRBJ1-1	.	TGTGCCAGCAGCTTAGCTTCCGCGGCAAATGAAGCTTTCTTT	CASSLASAANEAFF
.	TRBV4-3	TRBJ1-6	TRBD1	TGCGCCAGCAGCCAAGGAACCGGGACAGGGGATTCACCCCTCCACTTT	CASSQGTGTGDSPLHF
.	TRBV19	TRBJ1-6	.	TGTGCCAGTAGTCCGCACAGGAGCTCCTATAATTCACCCCTCCACTTT	CASSPHRSSYNSPLHF
.	TRBV6-1	TRBJ1-2	.	TGTGCCAGTCAAATAGGGGTAGGGTTTGACTATGGCTACACCTTC	CASQIGVGFDYGYTF
.	TRBV19	TRBJ1-3	.	TGTGCCAGTAGTATCAGTACAGGGCCGGGAAACACCATATATTTT	CASSISTGPGNTIYF
.	TRBV25-1	TRBJ2-5	TRBD1	TGTGCCAGCAGTGAATATCTGGACAGGGAAGAGACCCAGTACTTC	CASSEYLDREETQYF
.	TRBV5-1	TRBJ2-5	TRBD2	TGCGCCAGCAGCCTACTAGCGGGCGGAGAGGTAGAGACCCAGTACTTC	CASSLLAGGEVETQYF
.	TRBV25-1	TRBJ1-6	.	TGTGCCAGCAGTGATGGCAGGGCGGATAATTCACCCCTCCACTTT	CASSDGRADNSPLHF
.	TRBV6-5	TRBJ2-7	TRBD2	TGTGCCAGCAGTTCTGCGGGGGGCCACGGGGCTTACGAGCAGTACTTC	CASSSAGGHGAYEQYF
once	TRBV7-9	TRBJ2-1	TRBD2	TGTGCCAGCAGCCGACTAGCGGGGCTCCATTTGGATGAGCAGTTCTTC	CASSRLAGLHLDEQFF
.	TRBV7-7	TRBJ2-2	TRBD2	TGTGCCAGCAGCTTAGCTCTAGCGGGGACCACCGGGGAGCTGTTTTTT	CASSLALAGTTGELFF
.	TRBV7-2	TRBJ2-3	TRBD2	TGTGCCAGCGAGGGATTAGCGGGGGGTAAAGATACGCAGTATTTT	CASEGLAGGKDTQYF
once	TRBV9	TRBJ2-7	.	TGTGCCAGCAGCGTAGGACTCTCAGGGGACGGCGAGCAGTACTTC	CASSVGLSGDGEQYF
.	TRBV7-9	TRBJ1-2	.	TGTGCCAGCAGCCCGAAAGGCGAGGGCCTCCTTGGCTACACCTTC	CASSPKGEGLLGYTF
once	TRBV27	TRBJ1-1	TRBD1	TGTGCCAGCAGTTCCGTAGACAGGGGTGAAGCTTTCTTT	CASSSVDRGEAFF
.	TRBV27	TRBJ1-1	TRBD1	TGTGCCAGCAGTCGATACCAGGGGGATGGCACTGAAGCTTTCTTT	CASSRYQGDGTEAFF
once	TRBV4-1	TRBJ2-4	.	TGCGCCAGCAGCGACGGCCTCTCAGGTGCGGCCAAAAACATTCAGTACTTC	CASSDGLSGAAKNIQYF